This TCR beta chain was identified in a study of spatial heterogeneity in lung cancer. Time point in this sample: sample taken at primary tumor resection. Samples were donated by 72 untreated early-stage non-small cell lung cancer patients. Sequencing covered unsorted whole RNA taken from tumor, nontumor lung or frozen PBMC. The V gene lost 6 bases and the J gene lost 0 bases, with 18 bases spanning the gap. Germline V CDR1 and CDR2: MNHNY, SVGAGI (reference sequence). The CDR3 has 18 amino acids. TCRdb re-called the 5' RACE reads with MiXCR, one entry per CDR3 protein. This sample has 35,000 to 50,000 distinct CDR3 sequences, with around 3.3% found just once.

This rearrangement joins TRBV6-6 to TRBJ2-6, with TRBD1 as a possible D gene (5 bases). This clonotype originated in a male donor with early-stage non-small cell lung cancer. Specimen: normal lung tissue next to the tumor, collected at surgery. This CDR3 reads CASSPPGTGRSGANVLTF. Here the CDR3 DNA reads TGTGCCAGCAGCCCTCCAGGTACAGGCCGCTCTGGGGCCAACGTCCTGACTTTC.